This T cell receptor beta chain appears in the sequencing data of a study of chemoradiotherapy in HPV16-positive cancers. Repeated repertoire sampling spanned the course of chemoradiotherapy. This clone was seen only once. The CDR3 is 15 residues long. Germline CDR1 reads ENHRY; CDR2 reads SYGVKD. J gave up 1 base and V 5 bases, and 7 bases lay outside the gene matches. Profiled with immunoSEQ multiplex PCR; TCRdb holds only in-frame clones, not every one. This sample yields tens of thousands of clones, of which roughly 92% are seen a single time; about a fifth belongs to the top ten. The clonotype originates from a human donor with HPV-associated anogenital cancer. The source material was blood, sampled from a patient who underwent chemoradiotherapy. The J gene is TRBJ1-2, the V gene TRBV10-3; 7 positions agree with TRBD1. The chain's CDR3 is CAISPAGQSNYGYTF. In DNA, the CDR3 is TGTGCCATCAGTCCCGCGGGACAGAGTAACTATGGCTACACCTTC.